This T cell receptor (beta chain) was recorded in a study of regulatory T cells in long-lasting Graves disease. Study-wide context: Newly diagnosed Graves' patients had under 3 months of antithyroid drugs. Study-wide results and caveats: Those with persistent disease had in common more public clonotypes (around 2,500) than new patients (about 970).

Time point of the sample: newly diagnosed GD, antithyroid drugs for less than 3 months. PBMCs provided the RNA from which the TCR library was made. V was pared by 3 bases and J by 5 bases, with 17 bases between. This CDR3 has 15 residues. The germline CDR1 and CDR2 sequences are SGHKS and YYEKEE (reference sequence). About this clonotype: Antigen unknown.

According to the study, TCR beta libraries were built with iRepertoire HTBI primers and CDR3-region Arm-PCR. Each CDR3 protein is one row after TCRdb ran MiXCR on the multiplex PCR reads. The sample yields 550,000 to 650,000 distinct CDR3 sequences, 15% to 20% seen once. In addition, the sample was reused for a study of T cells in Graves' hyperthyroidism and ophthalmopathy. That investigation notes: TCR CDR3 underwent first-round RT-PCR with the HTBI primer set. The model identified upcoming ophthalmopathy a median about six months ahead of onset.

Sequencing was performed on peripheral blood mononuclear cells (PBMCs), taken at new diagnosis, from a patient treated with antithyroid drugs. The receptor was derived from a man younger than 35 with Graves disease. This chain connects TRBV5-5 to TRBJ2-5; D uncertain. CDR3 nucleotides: TGTGCCAGCAGCTATGATGTGGTTGGGATGGAGACCCAGTACTTC. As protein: CASSYDVVGMETQYF.